This is a list of T cell receptor beta chains from one sample in a study of shared clonotypes between healthy human individuals. Produced via immunoSEQ multiplex PCR; TCRdb's table is partial and in-frame only. The sample lists 600,000 or so clones; approximately 96% were seen once. The sequencing input was naive CD8+ T cells sorted from blood. These receptors came from a woman aged 25-40 years in good health. Both conserved end residues are part of each CDR3. A D gene is named only where the DNA matches it firmly. Only part of the rows carry a size: once, few, many, or a class if the clone is expanded.

TRBJ1-2 TRBV27 TRBD1 . TGTGCCAGCAGTTTTCAGGGGGCTAACTATGGCTACACCTTC CASSFQGANYGYTF
TRBJ2-7 TRBV27 TRBD2 . TGTGCCAGCAGTCTAACTGCCCGCGGGAGTTACGAGCAGTACTTC CASSLTARGSYEQYF
TRBJ1-5 TRBV25-1 TRBD1 few TGTGCCAGCAGTGATGGACAGGGTGCATACCCCCAGCATTTT CASSDGQGAYPQHF
TRBJ2-7 TRBV27 TRBD1 . TGTGCCAGCAGTAAGGACAGGGGCAGCTACGAGCAGTACTTC CASSKDRGSYEQYF
TRBJ2-5 TRBV2 . . TGTGCCAGCAAAGGAGGGAGGGAGACCCAGTACTTC CASKGGRETQYF
TRBJ1-2 TRBV28 . . TGTGCCACCGGCGAAGGGGACGCCCTATATGGCTACACCTTC CATGEGDALYGYTF
TRBJ2-1 TRBV9 . . TGTGCCAGCAGCGCCGAGCGGTACAATGAGCAGTTCTTC CASSAERYNEQFF
TRBJ1-1 TRBV2 TRBD1 . TGTGCCAGCAGCGGACAGGGACAGACTGAAGCTTTCTTT CASSGQGQTEAFF
TRBJ2-7 TRBV19 TRBD1 . TGTGCCAGTAGGATGGGACAGGGAACCTACGAGCAGTACTTC CASRMGQGTYEQYF
TRBJ2-7 TRBV28 TRBD1 . TGTGCCAGCAGTCCGACAGGGAACTACGAGCAGTACTTC CASSPTGNYEQYF
TRBJ2-7 TRBV5-5 TRBD1 . TGTGCCAGCAGCTGGGGGACCGGGACAGGGTCTTACGAGCAGTACTTC CASSWGTGTGSYEQYF
TRBJ2-7 TRBV4-2 TRBD2 once TGTGCCAGCAGCCAAGATCTTTCCCTAGCGGGAGGCCTGACCTACGAGCAGTACTTC CASSQDLSLAGGLTYEQYF
TRBJ2-7 TRBV27 . . TGTGCCAGCAGTTTAGACAGCAGCTCCTACGAGCAGTACTTC CASSLDSSSYEQYF
TRBJ2-4 TRBV4-1 . . TGCGCCAGCAGCCAAGATTCTTCCCAAATAGCCAAAAACATTCAGTACTTC CASSQDSSQIAKNIQYF
TRBJ2-1 TRBV4-1 TRBD2 . TGCGCCAGCAGCCAAGAAAGCGGGAGTTACAATGAGCAGTTCTTC CASSQESGSYNEQFF
TRBJ1-1 TRBV19 . . TGTGCCAGTGGTTATACGACAGGCACTGAAGCTTTCTTT CASGYTTGTEAFF
TRBJ1-1 TRBV28 TRBD1 . TGTGCCAGCAGTTTACGAGGGGGCCCCTTAGGGGCTTTCTTT CASSLRGGPLGAFF
TRBJ1-5 TRBV7-8 . . TGTGCCAGCAGCTTAGCTGGTAAGGGGCCGTTCAATCAGCCCCAGCATTTT CASSLAGKGPFNQPQHF
TRBJ1-1 TRBV15 . . TGTGCCACCAGCTGGGGGTGGGACACGAGACTCCGAACAGGGACTGAAGCTTTCTTT CATSWGWDTRLRTGTEAFF
TRBJ1-3 TRBV6-6 . . TGTGCCAGCAGTTACGGGGTACCCGGAAACACCATATATTTT CASSYGVPGNTIYF
TRBJ2-1 TRBV10-3 . . TGTGCCATCAGCCAGGGGGCGGGGGGCTACAATGAGCAGTTCTTC CAISQGAGGYNEQFF
TRBJ2-7 TRBV7-6 . . TGTGCCAGCAGCTTAGGGACGACTATCTACGAGCAGTACTTC CASSLGTTIYEQYF
TRBJ2-4 TRBV30 TRBD2 . TGTGCCTGGAGTGTAACTAGCGGGAGGATAGCCAAAAACATTCAGTACTTC CAWSVTSGRIAKNIQYF
TRBJ2-7 TRBV13 TRBD1 . TGTGCCAGCAGCCCTGGGGACAGGGGGGGTCACGAGCAGTACTTC CASSPGDRGGHEQYF
TRBJ2-7 TRBV6-6 TRBD1 . TGTGCCAGCAGTTACGGGACAGGCCACGAGCAGTACTTC CASSYGTGHEQYF
TRBJ2-1 TRBV9 . . TGTGCCAGCAGCGTAGGTTCGGGGTTGGGCAATGAGCAGTTCTTC CASSVGSGLGNEQFF
TRBJ2-7 TRBV29-1 . . TGCAGCGTTTGGATAGGGGAGGTTCTCGAGCAGTACTTC CSVWIGEVLEQYF
TRBJ2-1 TRBV27 TRBD1 . TGTGCCAGCAGCTATTCTCCGGGACAGCCTAATGAGCAGTTCTTC CASSYSPGQPNEQFF
TRBJ2-3 TRBV19 . . TGTGCCAGTAGTATCAACTCGGAGGATACGCAGTATTTT CASSINSEDTQYF
TRBJ2-7 TRBV6-5 TRBD2 . TGTGCCAGCAGTTACAGTACTAGCGGCTCCTACGAGCAGTACTTC CASSYSTSGSYEQYF
TRBJ2-7 TRBV2 . . TGTGCCAGCAGTGATCCAGACCGCACCTACGAGCAGTACTTC CASSDPDRTYEQYF
TRBJ1-5 TRBV7-8 . . TGTGCCAGCAGCGTAGGGGGAGAGAATCAGCCCCAGCATTTT CASSVGGENQPQHF
TRBJ2-7 TRBV19 TRBD1 . TGTGCCAGTAGTATCCCGTCGACAGGGTTGTTCAACGAGCAGTACTTC CASSIPSTGLFNEQYF
TRBJ2-1 TRBV29-1 . . TGCAGCGTTGAGGGGCCCGGGACCTTGATTGAGCAGTTCTTC CSVEGPGTLIEQFF